The next 4 T cell receptor beta chains were all read from a single sample in a study of blood T cell repertoires in COVID-19 (dated by TCRdb to the early 2020s). Library prep was done by the immunoSEQ multiplex PCR assay. The source is immuneACCESS, and TCRdb retained only in-frame sequences with V and J called. Part of the clones is not carried over; for the studies checked, unresolved V genes explain less than half of this, and the remainder is unexplained. The sample includes about 200,000 clones, with around 85% observed a single time. The ten largest clones represent 0.7% to 0.85% of the sample. The source material was peripheral blood. All receptors come from a woman between 65 and 79 years old with acute or convalescent COVID-19.

V and J are TRBV7-9 and TRBJ2-1, with TRBD1 as a possible D gene (7 bases). Trimming took 6 bases from V and 2 from J, leaving 26 bases between them. Germline CDR1 is SEHNR and CDR2 is FQNEAQ (reference sequence). The CDR3 totals 19 residues. CDR3 sequence: CASSPEQGEVRGPYNEQFF. Written as DNA, the CDR3 is TGTGCCAGCAGTCCCGAGCAGGGGGAGGTGCGGGGTCCCTACAATGAGCAGTTCTTC.

The rearrangement links TRBV7-2 to TRBJ2-7, with a possible D match to TRBD1 (6 bases). The V end was cut by 5 bases, the J end by 5 bases, with 19 bases between. The CDR3 loop spans 15 amino acids. CDR1 SGHTA and CDR2 FQGNSA come from the germline V gene. The CDR3 sequence: CASSVGQGMAHEQYF. CDR3 DNA: TGTGCCAGCAGCGTGGGCCAGGGGATGGCCCACGAGCAGTACTTC.

This rearrangement joins TRBV18 to TRBJ1-5; D is ambiguous. V lost 3 bases and J lost 4, with 7 bases in between. The CDR3 sequence is 13 residues long. CDR1 is KGHSH, CDR2 LQKENI, per germline. CDR3 residues: CASSPSLNQPQHF. CDR3 nucleotide sequence: TGTGCCAGCTCACCCTCTTTAAATCAGCCCCAGCATTTT.

This sequence joins TRBV7-2 and TRBJ1-5; a possible D gene is TRBD1 (6 bases). Trimming stripped 5 bases from V and 8 bases from J, with 19 bases between. CDR1 and CDR2 (germline): SGHTA, FQGNSA. This CDR3 has 15 amino acids. For the CDR3, the DNA is TGTGCCAGCAGCCCCGGACAGTTGGGGAGGGAGCCCCAGCATTTT. Its protein product is CASSPGQLGREPQHF.